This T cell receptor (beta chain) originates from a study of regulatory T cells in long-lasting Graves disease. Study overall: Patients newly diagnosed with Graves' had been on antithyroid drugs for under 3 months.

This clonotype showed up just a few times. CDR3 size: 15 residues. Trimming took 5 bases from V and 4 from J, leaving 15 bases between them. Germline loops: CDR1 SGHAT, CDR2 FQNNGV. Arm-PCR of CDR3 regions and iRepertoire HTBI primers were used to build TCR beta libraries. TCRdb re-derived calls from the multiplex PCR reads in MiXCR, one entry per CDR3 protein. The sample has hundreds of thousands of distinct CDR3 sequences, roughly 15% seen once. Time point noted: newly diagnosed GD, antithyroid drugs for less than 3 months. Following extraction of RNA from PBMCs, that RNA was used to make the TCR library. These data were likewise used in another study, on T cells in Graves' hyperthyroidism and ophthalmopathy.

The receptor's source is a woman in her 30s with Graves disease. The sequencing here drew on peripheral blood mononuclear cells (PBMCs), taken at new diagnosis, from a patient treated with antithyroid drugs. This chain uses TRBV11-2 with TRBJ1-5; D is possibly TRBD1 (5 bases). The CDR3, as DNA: TGTGCCAGCAGCCCCGGTGTTAAGGGGAATCAGCCCCAGCATTTT. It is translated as CASSPGVKGNQPQHF.